The 22 T cell receptor beta chains in this list originate from one sample, sequenced in a study of blood T cell repertoires in COVID-19 (dated by TCRdb to between 2020 and 2021). Libraries came from the immunoSEQ multiplex PCR assay. Imported from immuneACCESS, the table was reduced by TCRdb to in-frame sequences with V and J called. These copies leave out some clones; in studies compared against another copy, an unresolved V gene accounts for under half, and the cause of the remainder is not known. Across this sample there are 350,000 to 450,000 clones, with about four fifths seen only once. Approximately 4.7% of the sample comes from the top ten. Material: PBMCs or T cells enriched from blood (not recorded which). These receptor sequences come from a woman between 50 and 59 years old who had recovered from COVID-19.

V is TRBV10-3 and J is TRBJ2-7; TRBD1 aligns across 9 bases. Germline V gene sequence: CDR1 ENHRY, CDR2 SYGVKD. This CDR3 contains 15 residues. Trimming removed 4 bases from V and 1 base from J; junction bases left unmatched: 5. The CDR3 nucleotides read TGTGCCATCAGTGTTGAGACAGGGGGTTCCTACGAGCAGTACTTC. Translated: CAISVETGGSYEQYF.

The rearrangement joins TRBV7-9 to TRBJ2-3; D is possibly TRBD2 (6 bases). Per the germline V gene, CDR1 is SEHNR and CDR2 is FQNEAQ (reference sequence). The germline V and J ends were trimmed by 1 base and 1 base, with 9 bases remaining between them. This CDR3 has 15 residues. The CDR3 DNA reads as TGTGCCAGCAGCTTAGAGTCGGGGGGCACAGATACGCAGTATTTT. Amino acids: CASSLESGGTDTQYF.

The chain links TRBV20-1 to TRBJ2-7; a weak D match, TRBD1 (5 bases). CDR3 length: 11 amino acids. The germline V gene encodes CDR1 DFQATT and CDR2 SNEGSKA (reference sequence). V was trimmed by 2 bases and J by 5 bases, leaving 7 bases between them. DNA of the CDR3: TGCAGTGCTAGATCCAGGGACGAGCAGTACTTC. Its translation: CSARSRDEQYF.

This sequence joins TRBV2 and TRBJ2-2; 11 positions agree with TRBD2. The trim removed 8 bases at V and 2 bases at J, leaving 10 bases unmatched. The CDR3 totals 17 residues. From germline, CDR1 is SNHLY and CDR2 FYNNEI. This CDR3 reads CASYPIAGGPNTGELFF. The CDR3 nucleotides read TGTGCCAGCTACCCCATAGCGGGGGGGCCAAACACCGGGGAGCTGTTTTTT. The full variable domain, its missing parts supplied by reference TRBV2 and TRBJ2-2, is EPEVTQTPSHQVTQMGQEVILRCVPISNHLYFYWYRQILGQKVEFLVSFYNNEISEKSEIFDDQFSVERPDGSNFTLKIRSTKLEDSAMYFCASYPIAGGPNTGELFFGEGSRLTVL.

V is TRBV29-1 and J is TRBJ1-2; D ambiguous. The ends were cut back, 5 bases at V and 0 bases at J, with 10 bases in the middle. CDR3 length: 13 amino acids. Germline CDR1 and CDR2: SQVTM and ANQGSEA. The DNA for the CDR3 is TGCAGCGTTCCCGACATCTCTAACTATGGCTACACCTTC. Encoded protein: CSVPDISNYGYTF.

The sample holds one count of this clone. The V gene is TRBV20-1, the J gene TRBJ1-2; TRBD1 agrees at 7 bases. With V trimmed by 3 bases and J by 4 bases, 8 bases remained unmatched. The CDR3 runs to 14 residues. Germline V CDR1 and CDR2: DFQATT, SNEGSKA (reference sequence). CDR3 in amino acids: CSASDLQGGYGYTF. The CDR3 nucleotides are TGCAGTGCTAGTGACCTTCAGGGGGGCTATGGCTACACCTTC.

V gene TRBV12-3 or TRBV12-4 combines with J gene TRBJ2-1, with 8 bases lining up with TRBD1. This CDR3 comprises 13 residues. V lost 4 bases, J lost 9 bases, and 5 bases stayed unmatched. The CDR3 sequence: CASSYQGAGEQFF. CDR3 DNA sequence: TGTGCCAGCAGTTACCAGGGGGCAGGTGAGCAGTTCTTC.

The chain couples TRBV9 to TRBJ2-5; 11 bases are shared with TRBD2. CDR3 size: 14 residues. V trimming: 6 bases; J trimming: 5 bases; junction bases outside the gene matches: 6. Germline CDR1 SGDLS, CDR2 YYNGEE. The CDR3 spells CASNIAGGPETQYF. Here the CDR3 DNA reads TGTGCCAGCAACATAGCGGGGGGGCCTGAGACCCAGTACTTC.

This clone was observed a handful of times. The gene calls are TRBV11-2 and TRBJ1-3, with a tentative D call TRBD1 (5 bases). The CDR3 consists of 15 residues. The V gene lost 6 bases and the J gene lost 4 bases, with 16 bases spanning the gap. CDR1 is SGHAT and CDR2 is FQNNGV in the germline V gene. In DNA, the CDR3 is TGTGCCAGCAGTTCACAGGTTTTGCGAGGAAACACCATATATTTT. Encoded protein: CASSSQVLRGNTIYF.

This sequence joins TRBV4-2 and TRBJ2-7; D gene uncertain. The CDR3 runs to 16 residues. Germline CDR1 and CDR2: LGHNA and YNFKEQ. The ends were cut back, 3 bases at V and 0 bases at J, with 15 bases in the middle. CDR3 DNA: TGTGCCAGCAGCCATTTCCTTACCGGGTCCTCCTACGAGCAGTACTTC. It specifies CASSHFLTGSSYEQYF.

V gene TRBV7-2 combines with J gene TRBJ1-1; a weak D match, TRBD1 (6 bases). V gave up 5 bases and J gave up 7 bases, with 8 bases separating them. This CDR3 spans 11 amino acids. From germline, CDR1 is SGHTA and CDR2 FQGNSA. The CDR3 DNA reads TGTGCCAGCAGCCAAGGGGGTGAAGCTTTCTTT. It yields the protein CASSQGGEAFF. Using reference TRBV7-2 and TRBJ1-1 for the parts outside the CDR3, the full variable domain is GAGVSQSPSNKVTEKGKDVELRCDPISGHTALYWYRQSLGQGLEFLIYFQGNSAPDKSGLPSDRFSAERTGGSVSTLTIQRTQQEDSAVYLCASSQGGEAFFGQGTRLTVV.

This chain joins TRBV7-6 and TRBJ2-7, with D possibly being TRBD1 (8 bases). V dropped 5 bases and J dropped 6 bases, with 17 bases sitting between them. Germline V gene sequence: CDR1 SGHVS, CDR2 FNYEAQ. The CDR3 has 14 amino acids. DNA of the CDR3: TGTGCCAGCAGCCGTGGACAGGGAGGGTTCGAGCAGTACTTC. It codes for CASSRGQGGFEQYF.

CDR3 sequence (DNA): TGTGCCAGCGGACCGGAGGGTGGCACCGGGGAGCTGTTTTTT. Encoded protein: CASGPEGGTGELFF. The chain combines TRBV9 with TRBJ2-2, with a tentative D call TRBD2 (6 bases). The CDR3 covers 14 residues. V was cut by 7 bases and J by 4 bases, with 14 bases left in between. Germline assignment: CDR1 SGDLS and CDR2 YYNGEE. Complete variable domain (other parts from reference TRBV9 and TRBJ2-2): DSGVTQTPKHLITATGQRVTLRCSPRSGDLSVYWYQQSLDQGLQFLIQYYNGEERAKGNILERFSAQQFPDLHSELNLSSLELGDSALYFCASGPEGGTGELFFGEGSRLTVL.

The chain recombines TRBV10-3 with TRBJ1-4; no definite D call. The V gene lost 3 bases and the J gene lost 2 bases, with 10 bases spanning the gap. This CDR3 contains 15 residues. CDR1 is ENHRY, CDR2 SYGVKD, per germline. The CDR3 DNA sequence: TGTGCCATCAGTGACTCACCGGGGACTAATGAAAAACTGTTTTTT. It yields the protein CAISDSPGTNEKLFF.

This chain uses TRBV9 with TRBJ1-3; tentatively, D is TRBD1 (6 bases). This CDR3 is built from 16 residues. V dropped 2 bases and J dropped 2 bases, with 14 bases sitting between them. Germline loops: CDR1 SGDLS, CDR2 YYNGEE. The CDR3, as DNA: TGTGCCAGCAGCGTCGGGGGGGCAGGAGCTGGAAACACCATATATTTT. Translation: CASSVGGAGAGNTIYF.

J is TRBJ2-7 and V is TRBV9; no firm D call. The CDR3 sequence is 12 residues long. With 0 bases removed from V and 7 bases from J, the gap between germline ends came to 8 bases. CDR1 is SGDLS and CDR2 is YYNGEE in the germline V gene. The CDR3 DNA is TGTGCCAGCAGCGTAGCGGCAGGAGAGCAGTACTTC. It yields the protein CASSVAAGEQYF. Variable domain in full (rest from reference TRBV9 and TRBJ2-7): DSGVTQTPKHLITATGQRVTLRCSPRSGDLSVYWYQQSLDQGLQFLIQYYNGEERAKGNILERFSAQQFPDLHSELNLSSLELGDSALYFCASSVAAGEQYFGPGTRLTVT.

In regard to this clone: Other DNA variants within this sample encode the same CDR3. The chain joins TRBV5-1 to TRBJ1-2; 8 bases line up with TRBD1. The CDR3 extends over 14 amino acids. Trimming cost V 4 bases and J 2 bases; bases outside gene matches: 4. From germline, CDR1 is SGHRS and CDR2 YFSETQ. The CDR3 sequence is CASSQDRANYGYTF. The DNA of the CDR3 is TGCGCCAGCAGCCAGGACAGGGCAAACTATGGCTACACCTTC.

This clone was found a few times. The V and J genes are TRBV9 and TRBJ1-1; D is undetermined. The germline gives CDR1 SGDLS, CDR2 YYNGEE. Between the trimmed V and J ends, which lost 0 bases and 4 bases, there was a span of 19 bases. The CDR3 loop spans 17 amino acids. The CDR3 here is CASSVGRALGLATEAFF. The CDR3 DNA is TGTGCCAGCAGCGTAGGTCGTGCTCTGGGCCTGGCCACTGAAGCTTTCTTT.

The chain joins TRBV5-4 to TRBJ2-3; TRBD2 matches 11 bases. With 4 bases clipped from V and 4 bases from J, the junction kept 8 bases outside the gene matches. The CDR3 has 16 residues. Germline V lookup: CDR1 SGHNT, CDR2 YYREEE (reference sequence). CDR3 sequence: CASSATSGSTPDTQYF. CDR3 bases: TGTGCCAGCAGCGCAACTAGCGGGAGTACTCCAGATACGCAGTATTTT. The variable domain in full, with the rest retrieved from reference TRBV5-4 and TRBJ2-3, is ETGVTQSPTHLIKTRGQQVTLRCSSQSGHNTVSWYQQALGQGPQFIFQYYREEENGRGNFPPRFSGLQFPNYSSELNVNALELDDSALYLCASSATSGSTPDTQYFGPGTRLTVL.

The rearrangement links TRBV4-3 to TRBJ2-1; 7 bases are shared with TRBD2. V gave up 2 bases and J gave up 2 bases; unmatched junction bases: 6. The length of the CDR3 is 16 residues. The germline gives CDR1 LGHNA, CDR2 YSLEER. CDR3 residues: CASSQLGRAAYNEQFF. DNA for the CDR3: TGCGCCAGCAGCCAATTGGGGAGGGCCGCCTACAATGAGCAGTTCTTC.

The gene calls are TRBV19 and TRBJ1-2; possible D gene TRBD1, 6 bases. This CDR3 spans 13 amino acids. Germline CDR1 and CDR2: LNHDA and SQIVND (reference sequence). Trimming removed 5 bases from V and 4 bases from J, with 11 bases in between. CDR3 in amino acids: CASSPQGTYGYTF. CDR3 DNA sequence: TGTGCCAGTAGTCCCCAGGGGACCTATGGCTACACCTTC.

The chain combines TRBV18 with TRBJ2-1; a possible D gene is TRBD2 (6 bases). This CDR3 contains 13 residues. Germline V gene data show CDR1 as KGHSH and CDR2 as LQKENI. Trimming took off 2 bases at V and 5 bases at J, with 7 bases between the two ends. The CDR3, as DNA: TGTGCCAGCTCACCAGGAGGGGACAATGAGCAGTTCTTC. Its translation is CASSPGGDNEQFF.